This TCR beta chain was profiled in a study of tumor-infiltrating lymphocytes in oesophageal squamous cell carcinoma. This clonotype came up many times. TCRdb re-called the PCR reads through MiXCR, storing one row per CDR3 protein. This table holds over 15,000 distinct CDR3 sequences, 45% to 50% found once. CDR1 MNHEY and CDR2 SVGEGT come from the germline V gene. This CDR3 is 17 amino acids long. V lost 1 base, J lost 8 bases, and 23 bases lay in between. Sequencing was done on a sample of esophageal tumor tissue. This receptor was identified in a male donor with esophageal squamous cell carcinoma. The gene calls are TRBV6-2 or TRBV6-3 and TRBJ1-2, with D possibly TRBD1 on 6 matching bases. The CDR3: CASSYFVPKTGTQGYTF. DNA for the CDR3: TGTGCCAGCAGTTACTTCGTACCGAAAACAGGGACTCAAGGCTACACCTTC.